These 4 T cell receptor beta chains originate from one sample sequenced in a study of blood T cells in healthy people across ages. With a J-beta primer mix and a sample-barcoded 5' primer, a second PCR ran roughly 6 to 11 cycles. MiXCR, applied by TCRdb to the 5' RACE reads, yields one record per CDR3 protein. The sample includes over 1.5 million distinct CDR3 sequences, 40% to 55% of them seen just once. Sequencing input: blood. All receptors come from a woman in her forties in good health.

The rearrangement uses TRBV6-2 or TRBV6-3 and TRBJ1-2; D is undetermined. This CDR3 is built from 12 residues. The V gene's germline CDR1 is MNHEY and CDR2 SVGEGT. V shed 4 bases and J shed 7 bases, with 10 bases lying between them. CDR3 coding DNA: TGTGCCAGCAGTTCCAACAGCGTTGGCTACACCTTC. Its protein is CASSSNSVGYTF.

The V call is TRBV7-8, the J call TRBJ1-4, with 7 bases that match TRBD1. CDR1 is SGHVS and CDR2 is FQNEAQ in the germline V gene. The CDR3 extends over 18 amino acids. V dropped 1 base and J dropped 6; count of bases not matched to a gene: 14. DNA for the CDR3: TGTGCCAGCAGCTTAGGGGAGACAGGGCGAATCCATCATGAAAAACTGTTTTTT. It translates to CASSLGETGRIHHEKLFF.

This sequence joins TRBV2 and TRBJ2-5, with 10 nucleotides matching TRBD1. The CDR3 contains 13 residues. Germline CDR1 and CDR2: SNHLY and FYNNEI. J was trimmed by 11 bases and V by 8 bases; bases with no gene match: 11. CDR3 sequence reads: CASDRGLDNEQYF. The CDR3 nucleotides are TGTGCCAGCGACAGGGGGCTGGACAATGAGCAGTACTTC. The complete variable domain, with remaining parts taken from reference TRBV2 and TRBJ2-5, reads EPEVTQTPSHQVTQMGQEVILRCVPISNHLYFYWYRQILGQKVEFLVSFYNNEISEKSEIFDDQFSVERPDGSNFTLKIRSTKLEDSAMYFCASDRGLDNEQYFGPGTRLLVL.

The rearrangement uses TRBV4-1 and TRBJ2-3; 7 positions agree with TRBD2. Trimming cost V 4 bases and J 2 bases; bases outside gene matches: 9. The germline V gene encodes CDR1 MGHRA and CDR2 YSYEKL. The CDR3 consists of 16 residues. CDR3 sequence: CASSREFGGYTDTQYF. CDR3 bases: TGCGCCAGCAGCCGCGAGTTCGGGGGGTACACAGATACGCAGTATTTT.